This T cell receptor (beta chain) was documented in a study of blood T cell repertoires in COVID-19. Looking at the study overall: Whether acute or convalescent, the COVID-19 samples came from the United States, Italy and Spain. Sources were T cells, B-cell-depleted T cells, or PBMCs; the material itself was cDNA or gDNA.

This clone occurred a few times. Original processing notes: Estimation of nucleated cell counts was performed using reference gene primer amplification. The data were produced by immunoSEQ multiplex PCR, yet TCRdb's version contains in-frame clones alone and is incomplete. V and J calls and clone size are copied from that table; D and trimming were computed from the DNA. The repertoire has fewer than 75,000 clones, roughly 89% of them found once; the top ten carry approximately 8.9%. The CDR3 totals 16 residues. From germline, CDR1 is LGHNA and CDR2 YNFKEQ. V lost 0 bases to trimming and J lost 9 bases; unmatched junction nucleotides: 9.

The sequenced sample was peripheral blood. The chain carries TRBV4-2 and TRBJ2-1, with 9 bases fitting TRBD2. The clonotype comes from a man older than 75 with acute or convalescent COVID-19. The CDR3 bases are TGTGCCAGCAGCCAAGATAAGGCTAGCGGGGTGAGTGAGCAGTTCTTC. The encoded protein is CASSQDKASGVSEQFF.